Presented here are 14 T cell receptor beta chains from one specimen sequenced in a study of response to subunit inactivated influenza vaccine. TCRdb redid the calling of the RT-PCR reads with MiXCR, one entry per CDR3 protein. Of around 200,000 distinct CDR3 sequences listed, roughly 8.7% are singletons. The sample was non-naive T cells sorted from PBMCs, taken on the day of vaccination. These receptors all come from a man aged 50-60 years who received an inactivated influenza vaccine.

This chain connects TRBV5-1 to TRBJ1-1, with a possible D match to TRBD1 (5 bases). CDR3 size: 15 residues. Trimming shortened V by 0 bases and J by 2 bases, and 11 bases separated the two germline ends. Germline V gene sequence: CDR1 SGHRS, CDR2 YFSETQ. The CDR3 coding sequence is TGCGCCAGCAGCTTGGGTTCCGGGGCTAACACTGAAGCTTTCTTT. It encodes CASSLGSGANTEAFF.

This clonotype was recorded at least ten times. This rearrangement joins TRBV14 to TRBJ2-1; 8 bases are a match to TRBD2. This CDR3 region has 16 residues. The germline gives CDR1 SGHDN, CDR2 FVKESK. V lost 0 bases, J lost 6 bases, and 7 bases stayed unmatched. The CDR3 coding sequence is TGTGCCAGCAGCCAAGAGGGAGCGGGAGTGAGCAATGAGCAGTTCTTC. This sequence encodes CASSQEGAGVSNEQFF.

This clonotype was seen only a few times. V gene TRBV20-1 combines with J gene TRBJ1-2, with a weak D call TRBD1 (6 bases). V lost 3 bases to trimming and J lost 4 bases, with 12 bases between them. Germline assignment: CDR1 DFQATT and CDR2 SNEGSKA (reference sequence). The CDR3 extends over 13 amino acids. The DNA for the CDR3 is TGCAGTGCTAGGGACAGTCTTTCCTATGGCTACACCTTC. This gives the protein CSARDSLSYGYTF.

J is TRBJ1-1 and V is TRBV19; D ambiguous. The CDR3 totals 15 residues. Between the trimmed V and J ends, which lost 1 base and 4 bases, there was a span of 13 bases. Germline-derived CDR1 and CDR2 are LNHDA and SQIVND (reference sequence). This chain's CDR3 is CASSIVRTPGTEAFF. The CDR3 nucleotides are TGTGCCAGTAGTATAGTCAGGACCCCGGGCACTGAAGCTTTCTTT.

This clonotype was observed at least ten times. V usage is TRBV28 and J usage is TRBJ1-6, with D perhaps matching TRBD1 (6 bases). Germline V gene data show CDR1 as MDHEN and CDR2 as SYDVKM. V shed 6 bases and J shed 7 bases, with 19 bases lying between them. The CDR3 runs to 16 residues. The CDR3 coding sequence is TGTGCCAGCAGCTCGGTGTGGGGGGCGGGGAATTCACCCCTCCACTTT. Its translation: CASSSVWGAGNSPLHF. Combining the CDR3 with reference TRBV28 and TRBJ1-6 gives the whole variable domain DVKVTQSSRYLVKRTGEKVFLECVQDMDHENMFWYRQDPGLGLRLIYFSYDVKMKEKGDIPEGYSVSREKKERFSLILESASTNQTSMYLCASSSVWGAGNSPLHFGNGTRLTVT.

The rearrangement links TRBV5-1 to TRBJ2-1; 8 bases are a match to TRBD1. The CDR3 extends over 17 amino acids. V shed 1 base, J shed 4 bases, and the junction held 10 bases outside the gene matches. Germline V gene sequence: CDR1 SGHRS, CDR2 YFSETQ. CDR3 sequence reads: CASSLPQTGGQYNEQFF. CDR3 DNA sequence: TGCGCCAGCAGCTTGCCCCAAACAGGGGGTCAGTACAATGAGCAGTTCTTC.

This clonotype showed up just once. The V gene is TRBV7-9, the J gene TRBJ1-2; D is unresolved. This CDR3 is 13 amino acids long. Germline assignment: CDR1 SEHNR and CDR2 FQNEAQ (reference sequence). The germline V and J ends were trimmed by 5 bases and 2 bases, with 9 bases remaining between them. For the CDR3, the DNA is TGTGCCAGCAGCCCCGGGAACAACTATGGCTACACCTTC. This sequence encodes CASSPGNNYGYTF.

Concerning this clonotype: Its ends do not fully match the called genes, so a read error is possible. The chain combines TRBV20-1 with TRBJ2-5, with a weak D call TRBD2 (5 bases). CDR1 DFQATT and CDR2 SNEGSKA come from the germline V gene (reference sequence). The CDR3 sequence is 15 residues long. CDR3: CSARDVDSAIETQYF. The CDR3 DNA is TGCAGTGCCAGAGATGTGGATAGCGCGATAGAGACCCAGTACTTC.

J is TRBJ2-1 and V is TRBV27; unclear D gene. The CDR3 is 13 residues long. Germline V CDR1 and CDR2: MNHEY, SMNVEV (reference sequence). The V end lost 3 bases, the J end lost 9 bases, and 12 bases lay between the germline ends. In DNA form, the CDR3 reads TGTGCCAGCAGTTTTTTTAGAGCGAGTGAGCAGTTCTTC. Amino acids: CASSFFRASEQFF.

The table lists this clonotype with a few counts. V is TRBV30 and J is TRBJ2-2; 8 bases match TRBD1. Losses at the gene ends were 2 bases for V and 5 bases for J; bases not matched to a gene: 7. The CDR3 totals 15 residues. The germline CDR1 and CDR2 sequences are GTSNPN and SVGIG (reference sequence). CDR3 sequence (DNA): TGTGCCTGGAGTCAAGGGACAGGTATTACCGGGGAGCTGTTTTTT. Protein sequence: CAWSQGTGITGELFF.

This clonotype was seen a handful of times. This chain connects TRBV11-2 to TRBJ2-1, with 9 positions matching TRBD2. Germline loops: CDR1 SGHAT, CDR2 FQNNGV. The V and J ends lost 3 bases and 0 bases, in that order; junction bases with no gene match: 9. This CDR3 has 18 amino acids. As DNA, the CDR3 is TGTGCCAGCAGCTTCCGTAGCGGGGGCTACCGCTCCTACAATGAGCAGTTCTTC. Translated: CASSFRSGGYRSYNEQFF.

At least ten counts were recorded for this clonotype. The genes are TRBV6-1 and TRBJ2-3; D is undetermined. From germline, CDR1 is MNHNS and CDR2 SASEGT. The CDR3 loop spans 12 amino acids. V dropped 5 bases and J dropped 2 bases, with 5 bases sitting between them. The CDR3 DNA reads TGTGCCAGCAGTAAGAACACAGATACGCAGTATTTT. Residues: CASSKNTDTQYF.

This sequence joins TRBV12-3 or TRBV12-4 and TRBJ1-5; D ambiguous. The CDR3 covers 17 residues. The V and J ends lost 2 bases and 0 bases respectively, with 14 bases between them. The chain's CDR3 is CASSLSSGPNSNQPQHF. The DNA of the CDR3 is TGTGCCAGCAGTTTAAGTTCGGGCCCCAATAGCAATCAGCCCCAGCATTTT.

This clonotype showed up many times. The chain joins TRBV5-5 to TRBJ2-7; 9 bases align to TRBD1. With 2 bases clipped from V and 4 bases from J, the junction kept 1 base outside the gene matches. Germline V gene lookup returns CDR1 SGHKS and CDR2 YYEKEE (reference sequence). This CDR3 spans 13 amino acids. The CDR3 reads CASSFGTGYEQYF. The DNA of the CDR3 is TGTGCCAGCAGCTTCGGGACAGGGTACGAGCAGTACTTC. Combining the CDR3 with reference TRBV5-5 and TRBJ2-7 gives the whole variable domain DAGVTQSPTHLIKTRGQQVTLRCSPISGHKSVSWYQQVLGQGPQFIFQYYEKEERGRGNFPDRFSARQFPNYSSELNVNALLLGDSALYLCASSFGTGYEQYFGPGTRLTVT.